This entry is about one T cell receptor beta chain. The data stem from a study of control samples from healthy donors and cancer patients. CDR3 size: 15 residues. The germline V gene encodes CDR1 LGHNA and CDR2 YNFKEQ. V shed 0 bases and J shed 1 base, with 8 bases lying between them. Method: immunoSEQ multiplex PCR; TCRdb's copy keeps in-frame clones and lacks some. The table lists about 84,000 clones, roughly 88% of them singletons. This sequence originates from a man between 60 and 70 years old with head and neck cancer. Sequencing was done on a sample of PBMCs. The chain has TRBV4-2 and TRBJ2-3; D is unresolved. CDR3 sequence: CASSQDGIGTDTQYF. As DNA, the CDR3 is TGTGCCAGCAGCCAAGATGGGATAGGCACAGATACGCAGTATTTT.